A selection of T cell receptor beta chains follows, all from one sample in a study of CD8 T cells in ankylosing spondylitis. One entry per CDR3 protein, called by TCRdb with MiXCR from the 5' RACE reads. This sample has some 100,000 distinct CDR3 sequences, with roughly 8.8% found just once. The source material was blood, either unsorted or a sorted T cell fraction (not recorded which). These receptors all come from a male donor with ankylosing spondylitis. The CDR3 runs from the conserved cysteine through the conserved F or W. A D gene is named only where the DNA matches it firmly. The listing skips clone size in some rows; elsewhere it reads once, few, many or a size class.

TRBJ2-3 | few | TRBV10-1 | . | TGCGCCAGCAGTTACCGACTGGAAAGCACAGATACGCAGTATTTT | CASSYRLESTDTQYF
TRBJ2-1 | . | TRBV12-3/TRBV12-4 | TRBD2 | TGTGCCAGCAGTTTAAGCCTCGGGGGGGGCAATGAGCAGTTCTTC | CASSLSLGGGNEQFF
TRBJ2-3 | . | TRBV4-1 | TRBD2 | TGCGCCAGCAGCCAAAGGGAGCGGGACGAGCGTACGCAGTATTTT | CASSQRERDERTQYF
TRBJ2-3 | many | TRBV20-1 | . | TGCAGTGCTAGAGATGATATCGGCGGCGCTACAGATACGCAGTATTTT | CSARDDIGGATDTQYF
TRBJ2-2 | few | TRBV24-1 | TRBD1 | TGTGCCACCAGTGACTCTTCGGGACAGGTAACCGGGGAGCTGTTTTTT | CATSDSSGQVTGELFF
TRBJ2-3 | few | TRBV3-1 | . | TGTGCCAGCAGCCAAGACGAGGGCTTCACAGATACGCAGTATTTT | CASSQDEGFTDTQYF
TRBJ2-1 | . | TRBV14 | TRBD2 | TGTGCCAGCAGCCAAGTCCCTCGCGGGAGTAGAAATGAGCAGTTCTTC | CASSQVPRGSRNEQFF
TRBJ1-1 | . | TRBV12-3/TRBV12-4 | TRBD1 | TGTGCCAGCACCCCGGACAGGGGTGGAACTGAAGCTTTCTTT | CASTPDRGGTEAFF
TRBJ2-2 | few | TRBV11-2 | . | TGTGCCAGCACTCTCCTCGGGCCCGGGGAGCTGTTTTTT | CASTLLGPGELFF
TRBJ1-1 | few | TRBV7-6 | . | TGTGCCAGCAACCGGATGGGGGACACTGAAGCTTTCTTT | CASNRMGDTEAFF
TRBJ1-1 | many | TRBV2 | TRBD1 | TGTGCCAGCATCGACAGGGAAAGCGGTGAAGCTTTCTTT | CASIDRESGEAFF
TRBJ2-1 | . | TRBV7-9 | . | TGTGCCAGCAGGACCGGGGAGGACCCTAGGAATGAGCAGTTCTTC | CASRTGEDPRNEQFF
TRBJ1-1 | . | TRBV20-1 | . | TGCAGTGCCTCACAGGGTCGGGACACTGAAGCTTTCTTT | CSASQGRDTEAFF
TRBJ1-3 | many | TRBV7-9 | . | TGTGCCAGCAGCTTAGAGTCGGGGGCTGGAAACACCATATATTTT | CASSLESGAGNTIYF
TRBJ2-3 | few | TRBV20-1 | . | TGCAGTGCTGCCGATGCCCCAGACTACCTACGGACTAGCACAGATACGCAGTATTTT | CSAADAPDYLRTSTDTQYF
TRBJ2-5 | few | TRBV5-1 | TRBD2 | TGCGCCAGCAGCGCGGGACTAGCGGCACAAGAGACCCAGTACTTC | CASSAGLAAQETQYF
TRBJ2-2 | many | TRBV5-1 | . | TGCGCCAGCAGCATTTCCACCGGGGAGCTGTTTTTT | CASSISTGELFF
TRBJ2-3 | many | TRBV12-3/TRBV12-4 | . | TGTGCCAGCAGTTTAGGTTTCGGAGATACGCAGTATTTT | CASSLGFGDTQYF
TRBJ1-2 | few | TRBV7-6 | . | TGTGCCAGCAGCTTTGCCACGGGGGCGTTTCATGGCTACACCTTC | CASSFATGAFHGYTF
TRBJ1-1 | many | TRBV29-1 | . | TGCAGCGTGCGAAAAGGCACTGAAGCTTTCTTT | CSVRKGTEAFF
TRBJ2-5 | few | TRBV30 | TRBD2 | TGTGCCTGGAGTGTACGCCTCCTAGCGGGAAAACAAGAGACCCAGTACTTC | CAWSVRLLAGKQETQYF
TRBJ1-1 | . | TRBV12-3/TRBV12-4 | TRBD1 | TGTGCCAGCAGGGGGACAGCTGAAGCTTTCTTT | CASRGTAEAFF
TRBJ2-1 | few | TRBV20-1 | TRBD2 | TGCAGTGCTAGAGATCAAGGGAGGGCCTCCTACAATGAGCAGTTCTTC | CSARDQGRASYNEQFF
TRBJ2-1 | many | TRBV12-3/TRBV12-4 | TRBD2 | TGTGCCAGCAGTTCCCTAGCGGGAGGGCCTGGGAATGAGCAGTTCTTC | CASSSLAGGPGNEQFF
TRBJ2-1 | many | TRBV10-2 | . | TGCGCCAGCAGGGTCTACAATGAGCAGTTCTTC | CASRVYNEQFF
TRBJ2-2 | few | TRBV6-1 | . | TGTGCCAGCATTCCCCTTTGGGGATCCGGGGAGCTGTTTTTT | CASIPLWGSGELFF
TRBJ2-2 | many | TRBV29-1 | . | TGCAGCGTTGGAGGGCAGGGCAGCACCGGGGAGCTGTTTTTT | CSVGGQGSTGELFF
TRBJ1-5 | few | TRBV20-1 | TRBD1 | TGCAGTGCCGTGGACAGGTACAATCAGCCCCAGCATTTT | CSAVDRYNQPQHF
TRBJ2-2 | many | TRBV7-9 | TRBD2 | TGTGCCAGCAGCTTTATGGGCGGGAGGAGTAACACCGGGGAGCTGTTTTTT | CASSFMGGRSNTGELFF
TRBJ1-1 | few | TRBV5-1 | . | TGCGCCAGCAGAGAGGGGGTCTATGAAGCTTTCTTT | CASREGVYEAFF
TRBJ1-1 | . | TRBV29-1 | . | TGCAGCGTGGCCGGCGGGCTGTATGCTGAAGCTTTCTTT | CSVAGGLYAEAFF
TRBJ2-1 | . | TRBV20-1 | TRBD2 | TGCAGTGCTAGACTAGCGGGAAACCCATTCTCCTACAATGAGCAGTTCTTC | CSARLAGNPFSYNEQFF
TRBJ2-1 | many | TRBV4-1 | TRBD1 | TGCGCCAGCAGCCAACGCCTGGGACAGCCTAACAATGAGCAGTTCTTC | CASSQRLGQPNNEQFF
TRBJ2-7 | . | TRBV29-1 | TRBD2 | TGCAGCGTTGAAGATGGAGCGGGAGGCGGGTACGAGCAGTACTTC | CSVEDGAGGGYEQYF
TRBJ2-7 | medium-sized | TRBV20-1 | . | TGCAGTGCTAGTCAGGGACGGGAGCAGTACTTC | CSASQGREQYF
TRBJ2-1 | few | TRBV7-6 | TRBD2 | TGTGCCAGCAGCTTACTAGCGGCCGACTCCCCCAATGAGCAGTTCTTC | CASSLLAADSPNEQFF
TRBJ2-3 | . | TRBV25-1 | . | TGTGCCAGCAGTGACCCTCGGACCGATGAAGATACGCAGTATTTT | CASSDPRTDEDTQYF
TRBJ2-7 | many | TRBV12-3/TRBV12-4 | . | TGTGCCAGCAGTTTAGCTGCTAGCATGATAGGCGAGCAGTACTTC | CASSLAASMIGEQYF
TRBJ2-5 | . | TRBV10-1 | . | TGCGCCAGCAGCGACGCGGAGTACCAAGAGACCCAGTACTTC | CASSDAEYQETQYF
TRBJ2-2 | . | TRBV2 | . | TGTGCCAGCAGTGACGGCCCGAACACCGGGGAGCTGTTTTTT | CASSDGPNTGELFF
TRBJ2-3 | many | TRBV11-2 | . | TGTGCCAGCAGCTTAGAATGGCGGAGCACAGATACGCAGTATTTT | CASSLEWRSTDTQYF
TRBJ1-1 | few | TRBV5-5 | . | TGTGCCAGCAGCTTGGTGGGGAAGAACACTGAAGCTTTCTTT | CASSLVGKNTEAFF
TRBJ2-5 | many | TRBV7-9 | TRBD1 | TGTGCCAGCAGCTCCCGTTCGGTGGACAGGGACGGGGAGACCCAGTACTTC | CASSSRSVDRDGETQYF
TRBJ2-7 | many | TRBV18 | . | TGTGCCAGCTCACCTTGGGCCAGCTCCTACGAGCAGTACTTC | CASSPWASSYEQYF
TRBJ1-1 | few | TRBV13 | . | TGTGCCAGCAGCCCCCGCAGTAACACTGAAGCTTTCTTT | CASSPRSNTEAFF
TRBJ2-5 | many | TRBV27 | TRBD2 | TGTGCCAGCAGCCCCTTGGGAGGGCTTGAGACCCAGTACTTC | CASSPLGGLETQYF
TRBJ2-5 | . | TRBV2 | TRBD2 | TGTGCCAGCGTTATCGGGACTAGCGGCCTCCAAGAGACCCAGTACTTC | CASVIGTSGLQETQYF
TRBJ2-2 | few | TRBV12-3/TRBV12-4 | . | TGTGCCAGCAGTTTAAACGTGAACACCGGGGAGCTGTTTTTT | CASSLNVNTGELFF
TRBJ2-1 | . | TRBV12-3/TRBV12-4 | . | TGTGCCAGCACCGCCTCTTACAATGAGCAGTTCTTC | CASTASYNEQFF
TRBJ1-2 | many | TRBV20-1 | TRBD1 | TGCAGTGCACCACCCGACAGGGGGGTCGGCTACACCTTC | CSAPPDRGVGYTF
TRBJ1-1 | many | TRBV7-9 | . | TGTGCCAGCAGCTCACCCTCCACAGGTAATTCAAGGGAAGCTTTCTTT | CASSSPSTGNSREAFF
TRBJ1-2 | many | TRBV29-1 | . | TGCAGCGTCGATCGGGGGGGGGCTGACTATGGCTACACCTTC | CSVDRGGADYGYTF
TRBJ2-2 | many | TRBV29-1 | TRBD2 | TGCAGCGTGGCCGGGACTAGCAACACCGGGGAGCTGTTTTTT | CSVAGTSNTGELFF